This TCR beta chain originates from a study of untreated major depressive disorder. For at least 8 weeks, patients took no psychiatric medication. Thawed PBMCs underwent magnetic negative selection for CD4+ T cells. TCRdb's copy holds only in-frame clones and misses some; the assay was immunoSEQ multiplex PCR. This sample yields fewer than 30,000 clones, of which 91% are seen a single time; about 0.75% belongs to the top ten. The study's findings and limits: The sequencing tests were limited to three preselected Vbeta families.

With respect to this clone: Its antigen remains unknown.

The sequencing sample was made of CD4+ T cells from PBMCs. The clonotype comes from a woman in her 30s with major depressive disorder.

The CDR3 sequence: CASSLNGPDTQYF. The CDR3 nucleotides are TGTGCCAGCAGCTTAAACGGACCCGATACGCAGTATTTT. The rearrangement joins TRBV7-2 to TRBJ2-3, with D unclear. This CDR3 has 13 residues. Germline V gives CDR1 SGHTA, CDR2 FQGNSA. The germline V and J ends were trimmed by 2 bases and 6 bases, with 9 bases remaining between them.